Below are 5 T cell receptor beta chains sequenced from a single sample in a study of T cell changes during pregnancy in multiple sclerosis. Sequencing was performed with immunoSEQ multiplex PCR; in TCRdb, only in-frame clones are kept and a portion is missing. Of about 77,000 clones in the sample, about 92% were seen once. The sample in question was peripheral blood, obtained after pregnancy. These TCRs come from a female donor in good health, enrolled as a control in a pregnancy study.

The gene calls are TRBV5-1 and TRBJ1-1; possibly TRBD1 for D (6 bases). V shed 4 bases and J shed 1 base, with 11 bases lying between them. This CDR3 has 14 residues. Germline CDR1 is SGHRS and CDR2 is YFSETQ. The CDR3 sequence: CASSGGAPNTEAFF. The DNA for the CDR3 is TGCGCCAGCAGCGGGGGGGCACCGAACACTGAAGCTTTCTTT.

This clone was recorded only once. This sequence joins TRBV7-9 and TRBJ2-7, with a possible D match to TRBD1 (6 bases). This CDR3 has 12 amino acids. From germline, CDR1 is SEHNR and CDR2 FQNEAQ (reference sequence). Trimming took off 5 bases at V and 5 bases at J, with 10 bases between the two ends. CDR3 sequence reads: CASSQDRHEQYF. DNA of the CDR3: TGTGCCAGCAGCCAGGACAGACACGAGCAGTACTTC.

This clone was found a few times. The chain couples TRBV7-9 to TRBJ1-1; D perhaps matches TRBD1 (6 bases). The germline gives CDR1 SEHNR, CDR2 FQNEAQ (reference sequence). V was cut by 8 bases and J by 1 base, with 17 bases left in between. The CDR3 sequence is 15 residues long. This CDR3 reads CASSWRGGTNTEAFF. In nucleotides, the CDR3 is TGTGCCAGCTCCTGGAGGGGGGGTACGAACACTGAAGCTTTCTTT.

The chain is built from TRBV28 and TRBJ2-7; 9 bases line up with TRBD1. The CDR3 covers 17 residues. The germline V gene has CDR1 MDHEN and CDR2 SYDVKM. The V segment lost 3 bases and the J segment 1 base; nucleotides outside the gene matches: 10. Here the CDR3 DNA reads TGTGCCAGCAGTTTTTTGGGGTATGGGACAGGGTCCTACGAGCAGTACTTC. Amino acid sequence: CASSFLGYGTGSYEQYF. The entire variable domain, with the rest obtained from reference TRBV28 and TRBJ2-7, is as follows: DVKVTQSSRYLVKRTGEKVFLECVQDMDHENMFWYRQDPGLGLRLIYFSYDVKMKEKGDIPEGYSVSREKKERFSLILESASTNQTSMYLCASSFLGYGTGSYEQYFGPGTRLTVT.

The rearrangement links TRBV2 to TRBJ1-2, with D possibly TRBD1 on 5 matching bases. Germline V gene data show CDR1 as SNHLY and CDR2 as FYNNEI. Between the trimmed V and J ends, which lost 3 bases and 6 bases, there was a span of 14 bases. The CDR3 covers 14 residues. CDR3: CASSERWGRNGYTF. The CDR3 DNA reads TGTGCCAGCAGTGAGCGATGGGGGAGGAATGGCTACACCTTC. The full variable domain, completed using reference TRBV2 and TRBJ1-2, is EPEVTQTPSHQVTQMGQEVILRCVPISNHLYFYWYRQILGQKVEFLVSFYNNEISEKSEIFDDQFSVERPDGSNFTLKIRSTKLEDSAMYFCASSERWGRNGYTFGSGTRLTVV.